The T cell receptor beta chain under discussion was sequenced for a study of blood T cells in healthy people across ages. There are a few counts of this clonotype. Healthy individuals of Caucasian origin from Russia, aged about 6 to 100, served as donors. Drawing of peripheral blood yielded about 10 milliliters from each donor. Per sample, a minimum of 6 million PBMCs were isolated. A second PCR, run for roughly 7 to 12 cycles, used a sample-barcoded 5' primer plus a J-beta primer mix. Every sample gave at least 2.5 million paired-end reads containing CDR3. TCRdb redid the calling of the 5' RACE reads with MiXCR, one entry per CDR3 protein. The table includes hundreds of thousands of distinct CDR3 sequences, roughly 30% detected once. The germline CDR1 and CDR2 sequences are DFQATT and SNEGSKA (reference sequence). V lost 2 bases to trimming and J lost 6 bases; unmatched junction nucleotides: 7. CDR3 length equals 14 residues.

The rearrangement uses TRBV20-1 and TRBJ2-1, with 7 bases matching TRBD2. Sequencing was performed on blood. The sequence derives from an elderly woman in good health. This chain's CDR3 is CSARRRGDFNEQFF. CDR3 coding DNA: TGCAGTGCTAGAAGACGGGGGGACTTCAATGAGCAGTTCTTC.